This TCR beta chain originates from a study of T cell responses to AZD1222 COVID-19 vaccine. Some clones are missing from TCRdb's copy, which holds only in-frame ones; the method was immunoSEQ multiplex PCR. This sample has approximately 96,000 clones, with 85% to 95% found just once. Study-wide results and limits: Elevations in Spike-specific TCR breadth and depth followed administration of two AZD1222 doses. Spike-wide vaccine-associated CD4 TCRs dominated at 160-218 and 743-854.

In its sample, this clone was seen once. The antigen is undetermined. The receptor was derived from an adult who received the AZD1222 COVID-19 vaccine. The specimen comprised peripheral blood, sampled 28 days after the second AZD1222 dose.

CDR3 nucleotide sequence: TGTGCCAGCAGCCCAAGGACAGTTGAAGCTTTCTTT. The encoded protein is CASSPRTVEAFF. The J gene is TRBJ1-1, the V gene TRBV12-3 or TRBV12-4; D is perhaps TRBD1 (6 bases). V was pared by 6 bases and J by 7 bases, with 12 bases between. The CDR3 sequence is 12 residues long.